This TCR beta chain was captured in a study of T-cell memory formation after mild COVID-19. Study information: TCR clusters were largely donor specific. General study findings and limits: A subset of responding clones appeared in pre-infection memory, suggesting cross-reactive memory joined. Clonal second-wave expansions that peaked on day 37 had unconfirmed SARS-CoV-2 specificity.

From 5'RACE with constant-segment primers came TCR alpha and TCR beta cDNA libraries that carried sample barcodes and UMIs. TCRdb recomputed calls from the 5' RACE reads with MiXCR, one row per CDR3 protein. Here the sample spans 110,000 or so distinct CDR3 sequences, about a fifth being singletons. With regard to this clonotype: The antigen is undetermined.

The CDR3 consists of 15 residues. V shed 7 bases and J 4 bases; nucleotides not matched to a gene: 6. Germline V lookup: CDR1 SQVTM, CDR2 ANQGSEA. V usage is TRBV29-1 and J usage is TRBJ2-2; TRBD2 matches 13 bases. This receptor was taken from a man between 18 and 29 years old who had mild COVID-19 (a few samples of this study predate the infection). Cell type and time point are not known. Sample: PBMCs or a T cell subset sorted from them (not recorded which). CDR3 DNA: TGCAGCGCCGCGGGACTAGCGGGGAGCACCGGGGAGCTGTTTTTT. This encodes CSAAGLAGSTGELFF.